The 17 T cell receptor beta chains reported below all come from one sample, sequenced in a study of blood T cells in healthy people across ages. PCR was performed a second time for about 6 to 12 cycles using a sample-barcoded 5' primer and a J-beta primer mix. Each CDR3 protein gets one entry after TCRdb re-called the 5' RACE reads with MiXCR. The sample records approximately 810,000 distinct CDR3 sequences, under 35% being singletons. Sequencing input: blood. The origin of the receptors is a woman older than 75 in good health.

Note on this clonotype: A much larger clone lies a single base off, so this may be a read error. CDR3 residues: CASSVGRDSFNGQFF. The CDR3 DNA is TGTGCCAGCAGCGTAGGTCGGGACAGCTTCAATGGGCAGTTCTTC. The chain is built from TRBV9 and TRBJ2-1; 7 bases are shared with TRBD1. The CDR3 contains 15 residues. The germline V gene encodes CDR1 SGDLS and CDR2 YYNGEE.

The CDR3 here is CASSPWDLGYGYTF. CDR3 in DNA: TGTGCCAGCTCACCCTGGGACCTTGGATATGGCTACACCTTC. The chain employs TRBV18 and TRBJ1-2, with D tentatively TRBD1 (5 bases). This CDR3 comprises 14 residues. Trimming cost V 3 bases and J 5 bases, with 13 bases left between them. Germline V gives CDR1 KGHSH, CDR2 LQKENI.

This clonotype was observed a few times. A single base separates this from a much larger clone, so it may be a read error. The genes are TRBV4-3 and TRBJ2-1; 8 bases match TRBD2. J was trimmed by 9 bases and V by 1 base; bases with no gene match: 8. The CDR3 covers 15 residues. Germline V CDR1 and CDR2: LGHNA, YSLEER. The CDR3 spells CASSQGSGGQGEQFF. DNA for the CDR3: TGCGCCAGCAGCCAAGGGAGCGGGGGCCAGGGTGAGCAGTTCTTC.

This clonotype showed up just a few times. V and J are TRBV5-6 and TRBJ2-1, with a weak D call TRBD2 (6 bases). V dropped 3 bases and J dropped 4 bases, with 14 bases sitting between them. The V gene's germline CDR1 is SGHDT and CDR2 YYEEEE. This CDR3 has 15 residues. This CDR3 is CASSWNSGDYNEQFF. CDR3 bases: TGTGCCAGCAGCTGGAATAGCGGCGATTACAATGAGCAGTTCTTC. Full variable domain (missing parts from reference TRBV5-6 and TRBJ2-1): DAGVTQSPTHLIKTRGQQVTLRCSPKSGHDTVSWYQQALGQGPQFIFQYYEEEERQRGNFPDRFSGHQFPNYSSELNVNALLLGDSALYLCASSWNSGDYNEQFFGPGTRLTVL.

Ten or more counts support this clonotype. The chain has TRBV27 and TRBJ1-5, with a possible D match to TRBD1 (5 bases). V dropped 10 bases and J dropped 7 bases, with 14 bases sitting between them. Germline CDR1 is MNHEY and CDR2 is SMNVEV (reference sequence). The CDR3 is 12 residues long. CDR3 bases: TGTGCCACCTCTACATGGGGCCAGCCCCAGCATTTT. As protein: CATSTWGQPQHF.

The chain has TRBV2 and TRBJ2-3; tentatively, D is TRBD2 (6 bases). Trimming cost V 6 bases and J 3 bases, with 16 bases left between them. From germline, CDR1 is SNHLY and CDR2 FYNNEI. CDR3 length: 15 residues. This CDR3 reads CASRRIAVGTDTQYF. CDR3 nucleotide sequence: TGTGCCAGCAGGAGAATAGCGGTAGGGACAGATACGCAGTATTTT.

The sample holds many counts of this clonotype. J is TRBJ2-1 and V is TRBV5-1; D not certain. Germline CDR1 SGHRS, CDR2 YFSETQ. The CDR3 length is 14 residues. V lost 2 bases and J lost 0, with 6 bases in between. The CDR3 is CASSLDRSYNEQFF. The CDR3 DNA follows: TGCGCCAGCAGCTTAGATCGCTCCTACAATGAGCAGTTCTTC.

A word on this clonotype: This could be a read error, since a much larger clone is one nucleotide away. The CDR3 loop is CASRPNPKAGGSNEQYF. CDR3 bases: TGTGCCAGCAGGCCAAACCCGAAAGCGGGGGGTAGCAATGAGCAGTACTTC. This sequence joins TRBV6-2 or TRBV6-3 and TRBJ2-5; 9 bases align to TRBD2. This CDR3 region has 17 residues. CDR1 MNHEY and CDR2 SVGEGT come from the germline V gene. J was trimmed by 11 bases and V by 6 bases; bases with no gene match: 22.

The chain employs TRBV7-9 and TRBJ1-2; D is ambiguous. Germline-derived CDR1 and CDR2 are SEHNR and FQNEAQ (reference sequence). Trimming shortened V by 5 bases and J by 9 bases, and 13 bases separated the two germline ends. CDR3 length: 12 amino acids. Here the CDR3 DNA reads TGTGCCAGCAGCCCCGTGCAGGTCCGCTACACCTTC. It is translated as CASSPVQVRYTF.

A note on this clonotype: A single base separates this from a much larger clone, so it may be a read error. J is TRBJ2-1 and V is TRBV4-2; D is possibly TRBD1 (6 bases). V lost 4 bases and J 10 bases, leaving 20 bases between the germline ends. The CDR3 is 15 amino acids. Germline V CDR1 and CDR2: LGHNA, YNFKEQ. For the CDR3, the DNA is TGTGCCAGCAGCCCTCGGGACGGGACACTCGGCGAGCAGTTCTTC. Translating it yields CASSPRDGTLGEQFF.

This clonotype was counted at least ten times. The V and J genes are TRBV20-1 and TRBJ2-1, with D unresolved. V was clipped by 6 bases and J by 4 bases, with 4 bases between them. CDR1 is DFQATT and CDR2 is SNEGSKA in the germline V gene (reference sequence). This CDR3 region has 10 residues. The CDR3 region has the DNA TGCAGTGCAGCTTACAATGAGCAGTTCTTC. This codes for CSAAYNEQFF.

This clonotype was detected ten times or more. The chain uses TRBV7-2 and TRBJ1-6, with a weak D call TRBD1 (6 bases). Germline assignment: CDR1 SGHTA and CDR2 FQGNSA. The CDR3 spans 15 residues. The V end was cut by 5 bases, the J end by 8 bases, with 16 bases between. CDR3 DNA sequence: TGTGCCAGCAGCCGAAGGGGGGCGCGGGATTCACCCCTCCACTTT. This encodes CASSRRGARDSPLHF.

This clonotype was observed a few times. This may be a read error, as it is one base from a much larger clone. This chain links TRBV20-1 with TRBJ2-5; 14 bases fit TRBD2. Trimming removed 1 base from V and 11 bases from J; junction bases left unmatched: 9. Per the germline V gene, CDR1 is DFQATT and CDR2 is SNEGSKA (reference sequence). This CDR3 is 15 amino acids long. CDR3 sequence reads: CSARGVGTSGGEQYF. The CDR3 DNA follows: TGCAGTGCTAGAGGGGTCGGGACTAGCGGGGGAGAGCAGTACTTC.

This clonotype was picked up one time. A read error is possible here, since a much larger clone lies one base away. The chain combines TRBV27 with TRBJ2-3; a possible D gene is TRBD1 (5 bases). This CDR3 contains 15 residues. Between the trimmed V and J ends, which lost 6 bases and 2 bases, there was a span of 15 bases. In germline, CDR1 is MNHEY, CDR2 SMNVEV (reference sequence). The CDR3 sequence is CASRRVSRVTDTQYF. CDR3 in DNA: TGTGCCAGCAGAAGGGTTAGCAGGGTCACAGATACGCAGTATTTT.

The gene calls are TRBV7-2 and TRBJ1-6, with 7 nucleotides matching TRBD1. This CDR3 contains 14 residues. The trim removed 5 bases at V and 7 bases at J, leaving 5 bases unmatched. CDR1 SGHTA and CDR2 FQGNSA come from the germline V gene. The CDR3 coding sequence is TGTGCCAGCAGCCGAGGGACAGCCAATTCACCCCTCCACTTT. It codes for CASSRGTANSPLHF.

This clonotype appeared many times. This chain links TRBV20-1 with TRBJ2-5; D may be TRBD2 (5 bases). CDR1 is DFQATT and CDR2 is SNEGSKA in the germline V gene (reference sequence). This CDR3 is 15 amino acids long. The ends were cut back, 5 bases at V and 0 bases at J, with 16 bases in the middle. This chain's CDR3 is CSAPRRSGYQETQYF. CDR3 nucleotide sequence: TGCAGTGCTCCTAGGAGGTCTGGGTACCAAGAGACCCAGTACTTC.

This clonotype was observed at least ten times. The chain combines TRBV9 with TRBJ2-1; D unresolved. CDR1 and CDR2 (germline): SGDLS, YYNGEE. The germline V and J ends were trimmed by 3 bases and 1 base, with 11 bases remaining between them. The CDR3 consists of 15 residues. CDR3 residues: CASSAFGASYNEQFF. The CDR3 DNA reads TGTGCCAGCAGCGCATTTGGTGCGTCCTACAATGAGCAGTTCTTC.